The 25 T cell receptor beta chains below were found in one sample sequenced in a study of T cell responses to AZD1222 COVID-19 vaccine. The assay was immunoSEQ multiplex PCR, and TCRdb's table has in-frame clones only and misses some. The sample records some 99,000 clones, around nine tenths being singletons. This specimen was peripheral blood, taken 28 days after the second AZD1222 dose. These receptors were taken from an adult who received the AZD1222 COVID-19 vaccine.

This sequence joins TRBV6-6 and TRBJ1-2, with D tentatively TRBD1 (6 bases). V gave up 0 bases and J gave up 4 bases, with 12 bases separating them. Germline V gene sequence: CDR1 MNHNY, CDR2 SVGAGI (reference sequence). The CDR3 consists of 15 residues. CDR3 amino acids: CASSYSGGGIYGYTF. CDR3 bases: TGTGCCAGCAGTTACTCTGGGGGCGGTATCTATGGCTACACCTTC.

CDR3 amino acids: CASSLGALYEQYF. In nucleotides, the CDR3 is TGTGCCAGCAGTTTGGGGGCTCTCTACGAGCAGTACTTC. The V and J genes are TRBV13 and TRBJ2-7, with D possibly being TRBD1 (6 bases). CDR1 PRHDT and CDR2 FYEKMQ come from the germline V gene (reference sequence). The CDR3 contains 13 residues. V shed 6 bases and J shed 3 bases, with 12 bases lying between them.

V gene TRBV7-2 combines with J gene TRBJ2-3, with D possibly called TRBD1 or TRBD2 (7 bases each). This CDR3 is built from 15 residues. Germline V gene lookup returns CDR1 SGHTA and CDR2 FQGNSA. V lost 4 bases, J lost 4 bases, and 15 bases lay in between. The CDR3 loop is CASSSGGASADTQYF. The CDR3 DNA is TGTGCCAGCAGCTCAGGGGGGGCTAGCGCAGATACGCAGTATTTT.

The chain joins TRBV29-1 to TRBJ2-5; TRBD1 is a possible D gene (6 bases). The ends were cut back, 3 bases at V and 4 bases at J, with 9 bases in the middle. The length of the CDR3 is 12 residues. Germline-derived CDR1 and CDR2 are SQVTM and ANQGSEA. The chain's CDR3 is CSVEGRGETQYF. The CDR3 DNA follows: TGCAGCGTTGAGGGCAGGGGAGAGACCCAGTACTTC.

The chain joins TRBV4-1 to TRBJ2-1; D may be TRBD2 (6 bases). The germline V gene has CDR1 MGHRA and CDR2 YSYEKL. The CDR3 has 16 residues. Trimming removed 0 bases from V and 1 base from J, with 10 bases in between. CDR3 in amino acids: CASSQDPGVSYNEQFF. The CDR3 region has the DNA TGCGCCAGCAGCCAAGACCCGGGAGTTTCCTACAATGAGCAGTTCTTC.

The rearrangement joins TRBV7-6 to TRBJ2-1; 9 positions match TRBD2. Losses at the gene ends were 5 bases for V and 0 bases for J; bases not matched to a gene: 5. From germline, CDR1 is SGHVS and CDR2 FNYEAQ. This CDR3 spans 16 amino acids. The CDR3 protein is CASSPRGGGSYNEQFF. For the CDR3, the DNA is TGTGCCAGCAGCCCGCGGGGGGGCGGCTCCTACAATGAGCAGTTCTTC.

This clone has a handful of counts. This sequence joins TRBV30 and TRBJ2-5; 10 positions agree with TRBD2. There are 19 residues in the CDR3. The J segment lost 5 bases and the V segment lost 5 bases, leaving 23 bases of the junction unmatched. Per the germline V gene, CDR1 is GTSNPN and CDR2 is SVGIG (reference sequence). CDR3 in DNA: TGTGCCTGGGGGGTTCCGGGACAGGCGGCTAGCGGGAGTGGGGAGACCCAGTACTTC. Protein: CAWGVPGQAASGSGETQYF.

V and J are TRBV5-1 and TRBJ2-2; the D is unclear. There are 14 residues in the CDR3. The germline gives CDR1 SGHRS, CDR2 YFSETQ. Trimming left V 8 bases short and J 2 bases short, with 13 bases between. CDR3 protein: CASLLNSNTGELFF. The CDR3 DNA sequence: TGCGCCAGTTTACTAAACTCCAACACCGGGGAGCTGTTTTTT.

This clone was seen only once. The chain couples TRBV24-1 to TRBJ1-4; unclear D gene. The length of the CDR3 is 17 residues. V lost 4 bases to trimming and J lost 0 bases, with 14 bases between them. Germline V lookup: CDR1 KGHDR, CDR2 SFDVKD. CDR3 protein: CATSDSGRIATNEKLFF. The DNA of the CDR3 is TGTGCCACCAGTGACTCCGGACGGATTGCAACTAATGAAAAACTGTTTTTT.

CDR3 loop: CASSPSRQGDYGYTF. The CDR3 coding sequence is TGTGCCAGCAGCCCGTCGAGACAGGGTGACTATGGCTACACCTTC. V is TRBV7-9 and J is TRBJ1-2, with 7 bases matching TRBD1. The CDR3 extends over 15 amino acids. Germline lookup yields CDR1 SEHNR and CDR2 FQNEAQ (reference sequence). After removal of 5 bases from V and 3 bases from J, the junction contained 9 bases not matched to a gene.

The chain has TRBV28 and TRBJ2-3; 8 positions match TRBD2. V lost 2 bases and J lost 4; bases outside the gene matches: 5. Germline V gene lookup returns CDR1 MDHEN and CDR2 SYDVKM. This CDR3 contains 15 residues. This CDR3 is CASSLGTSLPDTQYF. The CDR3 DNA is TGTGCCAGCAGTTTAGGGACTAGTTTGCCAGATACGCAGTATTTT.

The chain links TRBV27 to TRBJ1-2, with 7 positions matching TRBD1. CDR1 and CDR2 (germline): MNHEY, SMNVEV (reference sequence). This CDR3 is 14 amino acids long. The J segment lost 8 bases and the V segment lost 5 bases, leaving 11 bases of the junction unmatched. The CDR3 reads CASSPQQGREGYTF. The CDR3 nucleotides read TGTGCCAGCAGTCCACAACAGGGGCGGGAGGGCTACACCTTC.

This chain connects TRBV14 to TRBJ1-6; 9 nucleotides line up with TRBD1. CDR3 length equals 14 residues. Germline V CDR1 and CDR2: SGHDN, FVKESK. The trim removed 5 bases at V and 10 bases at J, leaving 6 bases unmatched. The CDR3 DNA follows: TGTGCCAGCAGCTTACAGGGGGCGTTCTCACCCCTCCACTTT. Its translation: CASSLQGAFSPLHF.

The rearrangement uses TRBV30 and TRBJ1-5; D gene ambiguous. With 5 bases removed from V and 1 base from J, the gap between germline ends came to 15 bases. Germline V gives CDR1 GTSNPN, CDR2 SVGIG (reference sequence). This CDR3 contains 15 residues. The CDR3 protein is CAWDDRQRSNQPQHF. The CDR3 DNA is TGTGCCTGGGACGATCGCCAACGAAGCAATCAGCCCCAGCATTTT. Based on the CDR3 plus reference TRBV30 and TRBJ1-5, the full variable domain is SQTIHQWPATLVQPVGSPLSLECTVEGTSNPNLYWYRQAAGRGLQLLFYSVGIGQISSEVPQNLSASRPQDRQFILSSKKLLLSDSGFYLCAWDDRQRSNQPQHFGDGTRLSIL.

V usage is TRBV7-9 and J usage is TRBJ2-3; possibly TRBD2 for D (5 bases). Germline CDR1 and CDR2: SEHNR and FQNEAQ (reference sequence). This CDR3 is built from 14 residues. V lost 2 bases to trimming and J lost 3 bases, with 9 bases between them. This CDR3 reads CASSLQRRTDTQYF. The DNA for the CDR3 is TGTGCCAGCAGCTTACAGCGGCGGACAGATACGCAGTATTTT.

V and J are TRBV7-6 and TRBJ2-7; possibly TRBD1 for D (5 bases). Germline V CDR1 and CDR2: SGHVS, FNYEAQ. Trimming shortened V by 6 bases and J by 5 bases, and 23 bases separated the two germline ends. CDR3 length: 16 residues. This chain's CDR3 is CASRRSPTTTENEQYF. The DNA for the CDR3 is TGTGCCAGCAGACGCTCCCCAACGACGACAGAGAACGAGCAGTACTTC.

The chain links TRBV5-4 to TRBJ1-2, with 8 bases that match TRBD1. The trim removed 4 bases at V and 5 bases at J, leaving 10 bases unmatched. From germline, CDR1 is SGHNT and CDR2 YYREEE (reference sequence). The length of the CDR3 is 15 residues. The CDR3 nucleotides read TGTGCCAGCAGCATCCAGGGGGCTGGTTCTTATGGCTACACCTTC. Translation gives CASSIQGAGSYGYTF.

This chain's CDR3 is CASSNSGTGFYSGNTIYF. CDR3 nucleotides: TGTGCCAGCAGCAACTCCGGGACAGGGTTTTACTCTGGAAACACCATATATTTT. This chain links TRBV5-5 with TRBJ1-3; 9 nucleotides line up with TRBD1. The CDR3 spans 18 residues. V gave up 4 bases and J gave up 0 bases; unmatched junction bases: 11. CDR1 and CDR2 (germline): SGHKS, YYEKEE (reference sequence).

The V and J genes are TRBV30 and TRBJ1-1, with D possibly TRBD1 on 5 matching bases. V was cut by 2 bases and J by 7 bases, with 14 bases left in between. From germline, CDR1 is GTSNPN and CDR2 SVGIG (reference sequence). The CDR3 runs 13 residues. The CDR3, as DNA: TGTGCCTGGAGTCATAAAGTAGGGGATGAAGCTTTCTTT. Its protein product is CAWSHKVGDEAFF.

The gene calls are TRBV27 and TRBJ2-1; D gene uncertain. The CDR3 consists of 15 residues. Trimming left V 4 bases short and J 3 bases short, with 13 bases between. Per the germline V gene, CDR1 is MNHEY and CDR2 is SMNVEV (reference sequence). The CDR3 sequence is CASSSQGPSYNEQFF. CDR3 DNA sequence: TGTGCCAGCAGTTCCCAAGGGCCAAGCTACAATGAGCAGTTCTTC.

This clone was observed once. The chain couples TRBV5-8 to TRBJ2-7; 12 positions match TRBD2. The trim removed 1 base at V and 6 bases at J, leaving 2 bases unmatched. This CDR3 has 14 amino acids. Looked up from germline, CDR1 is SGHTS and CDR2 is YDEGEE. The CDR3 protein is CASSLTSGRTEQYF. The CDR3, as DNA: TGTGCCAGCAGCTTGACTAGCGGGAGGACCGAGCAGTACTTC.

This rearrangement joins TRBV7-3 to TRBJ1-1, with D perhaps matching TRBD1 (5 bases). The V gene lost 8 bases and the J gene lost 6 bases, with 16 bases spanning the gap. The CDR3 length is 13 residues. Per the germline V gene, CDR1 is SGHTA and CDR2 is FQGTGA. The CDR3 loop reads CASGTGSIAEAFF. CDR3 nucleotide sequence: TGTGCCAGCGGGACGGGGAGCATCGCTGAAGCTTTCTTT.

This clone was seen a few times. CDR3 in amino acids: CASSVGQTSGYNEQFF. The CDR3 DNA reads as TGTGCCAGCAGCGTAGGTCAGACTAGCGGCTACAATGAGCAGTTCTTC. V and J are TRBV9 and TRBJ2-1; 9 bases fit TRBD2. The CDR3 runs 16 residues. The trim removed 0 bases at V and 3 bases at J, leaving 4 bases unmatched. CDR1 and CDR2 (germline): SGDLS, YYNGEE.

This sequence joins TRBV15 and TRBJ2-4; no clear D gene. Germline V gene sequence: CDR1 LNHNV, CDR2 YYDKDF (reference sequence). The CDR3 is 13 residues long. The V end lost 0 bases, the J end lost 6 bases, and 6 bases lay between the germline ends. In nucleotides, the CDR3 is TGTGCCACCAGCAGAGATGACGGAAACATTCAGTACTTC. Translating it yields CATSRDDGNIQYF.

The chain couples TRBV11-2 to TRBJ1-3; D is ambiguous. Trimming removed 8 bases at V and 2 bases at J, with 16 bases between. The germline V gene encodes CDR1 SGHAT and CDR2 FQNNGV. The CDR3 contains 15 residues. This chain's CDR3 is CASGPPGAAGNTIYF. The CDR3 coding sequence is TGTGCCAGCGGCCCTCCGGGAGCCGCTGGAAACACCATATATTTT.